One sample yielded the 8 T cell receptor beta chains listed below, sequenced in a study of cytomegalovirus exposure and HLA in healthy donors. PCR primers comprised 60 Vbeta and 13 Jbeta primers. Some clones are missing from TCRdb's copy, which holds only in-frame ones; the method was immunoSEQ multiplex PCR. The sample lists 98,000 or so clones, over 60% occurring once. Sequenced input: PBMCs. The source of these receptors is a man aged 55 to 70 in good health and CMV-seropositive.

The chain links TRBV11-2 to TRBJ1-1; 8 positions agree with TRBD1. The CDR3 is made up of 14 amino acids. Germline CDR1 and CDR2: SGHAT and FQNNGV. Germline trimming cut 3 bases from V and 1 base from J; bases unmatched to any gene: 1. In DNA, the CDR3 is TGTGCCAGCAGCTTCGGACAGGGGAACACTGAAGCTTTCTTT. This encodes CASSFGQGNTEAFF.

The chain carries TRBV30 and TRBJ1-6; unclear D gene. V lost 3 bases, J lost 9 bases, and 6 bases lay in between. The CDR3 contains 11 residues. Germline values: CDR1 GTSNPN, CDR2 SVGIG (reference sequence). The DNA of the CDR3 is TGTGCCTGGAGGCTCAGTTCACCCCTCCACTTT. Its protein is CAWRLSSPLHF.

The rearrangement links TRBV10-3 to TRBJ1-5, with a weak D call TRBD1 (5 bases). Germline CDR1 is ENHRY and CDR2 is SYGVKD. CDR3 length: 15 residues. Trimming stripped 4 bases from V and 3 bases from J, with 13 bases between. The CDR3 region is CAISGDGQVNQPQHF. The DNA for the CDR3 is TGTGCCATCAGTGGAGACGGACAAGTCAATCAGCCCCAGCATTTT.

The CDR3 is CASSLMGSQETQYF. The CDR3 nucleotides are TGTGCCAGCAGCTTAATGGGCAGCCAAGAGACCCAGTACTTC. The rearrangement uses TRBV5-4 and TRBJ2-5; no definite D call. The CDR3 totals 14 residues. Per germline, CDR1 SGHNT and CDR2 YYREEE (reference sequence). The V end was cut by 2 bases, the J end by 1 base, with 9 bases between. Full variable domain (rest looked up from reference TRBV5-4 and TRBJ2-5): ETGVTQSPTHLIKTRGQQVTLRCSSQSGHNTVSWYQQALGQGPQFIFQYYREEENGRGNFPPRFSGLQFPNYSSELNVNALELDDSALYLCASSLMGSQETQYFGPGTRLLVL.

The V and J genes are TRBV30 and TRBJ1-2, with a weak D call TRBD1 (5 bases). V lost 2 bases to trimming and J lost 5 bases, with 12 bases between them. CDR3 length: 13 residues. CDR1 is GTSNPN and CDR2 is SVGIG in the germline V gene (reference sequence). The CDR3 loop is CAWSTRGGYGYTF. CDR3 nucleotides: TGTGCCTGGAGTACAAGGGGCGGTTATGGCTACACCTTC.

This clone was observed once. V usage is TRBV13 and J usage is TRBJ2-5, with 15 bases identical to TRBD2. This CDR3 spans 16 amino acids. Germline-derived CDR1 and CDR2 are PRHDT and FYEKMQ (reference sequence). Trimming at V came to 5 bases and at J to 4 bases, leaving 5 bases not matched to a gene. In DNA, the CDR3 is TGTGCCAGCAGCAGCGGACTAGCGGGGGGGTCAGAGACCCAGTACTTC. Its translation: CASSSGLAGGSETQYF.

A single count supports this clone. The V call is TRBV7-9, the J call TRBJ2-7; D is perhaps TRBD1 (6 bases). Per the germline V gene, CDR1 is SEHNR and CDR2 is FQNEAQ (reference sequence). The CDR3 runs to 13 residues. V was trimmed by 3 bases and J by 5 bases, leaving 11 bases between them. The CDR3 DNA follows: TGTGCCAGCAGCTTTACAGGGTCTAACGAGCAGTACTTC. It translates to CASSFTGSNEQYF. The variable domain in full, completed from reference TRBV7-9 and TRBJ2-7, reads DTGVSQNPRHKITKRGQNVTFRCDPISEHNRLYWYRQTLGQGPEFLTYFQNEAQLEKSRLLSDRFSAERPKGSFSTLEIQRTEQGDSAMYLCASSFTGSNEQYFGPGTRLTVT.

V and J are TRBV9 and TRBJ2-1, with 14 bases lining up with TRBD2. The length of the CDR3 is 15 residues. Trimming removed 4 bases from V and 5 bases from J; junction bases left unmatched: 2. Germline-derived CDR1 and CDR2 are SGDLS and YYNGEE. The CDR3 reads CASSLGLAGDNEQFF. DNA for the CDR3: TGTGCCAGCAGCTTGGGACTAGCGGGAGACAATGAGCAGTTCTTC.